What follows describes a single TCR beta chain. The CDR3 length is 14 residues. Germline CDR1 is SQVTM and CDR2 is ANQGSEA. J gave up 1 base and V 6 bases, and 5 bases lay outside the gene matches. Each subset's genomic DNA was shared equally among a number of immunoSEQ plates. PCR replicates from unsorted PBMC used around 320 ng DNA, and this amount was tens of thousands of T cell genomes. Profiling relied on immunoSEQ multiplex PCR, and the TCRdb table lists in-frame clones only, not all of them. This table has about half a million clones, over 70% appearing once. These data originate in a study of shared clonotypes between healthy human individuals. About the research overall: Contributing individuals were two females and a few males aged 18 to 49.

The receptor's source is a woman aged 40 to 55 in good health. Some clones in this sample may be carry-over from other donors' samples. Sequenced material: PBMCs. V and J are TRBV29-1 and TRBJ2-2; 7 nucleotides agree with TRBD2. CDR3 nucleotide sequence: TGCAGCGTACTAGCGCAGATGAACACCGGGGAGCTGTTTTTT. Protein product: CSVLAQMNTGELFF.